A selection of T cell receptor beta chains follows, all from one sample in a study of control samples from healthy donors and cancer patients. Profiled with immunoSEQ multiplex PCR; TCRdb holds only in-frame clones, not every one. The table includes tens of thousands of clones, roughly 77% detected once. Source material: formalin-fixed, paraffin-embedded tissue. These receptors all come from a male donor with melanoma. Each CDR3 is given with its conserved first and last residue. The D gene is left open where the match is weak. Only some rows state a clone size, as once, few, many or a class for expanded clones.

clone_size: -; cdr3_length: 14; v_call: TRBV10-3; d_call: -; j_call: TRBJ2-1; cdr3_aa: CAISEKVGANEQFF; cdr3_nt: TGTGCCATCAGTGAAAAGGTAGGGGCGAATGAGCAGTTCTTC
clone_size: few; cdr3_length: 13; v_call: TRBV27; d_call: -; j_call: TRBJ2-7; cdr3_aa: CASSDRGTYEQYF; cdr3_nt: TGTGCCAGCAGCGATCGTGGGACCTACGAGCAGTACTTC
clone_size: -; cdr3_length: 13; v_call: TRBV19; d_call: TRBD1; j_call: TRBJ1-6; cdr3_aa: CASSIGTASPLHF; cdr3_nt: TGTGCCAGTAGTATTGGGACAGCTTCACCCCTCCACTTT
clone_size: few; cdr3_length: 16; v_call: TRBV4-2; d_call: TRBD2; j_call: TRBJ2-5; cdr3_aa: CASSQDRGGGGETQYF; cdr3_nt: TGTGCCAGCAGCCAAGATCGCGGGGGTGGGGGAGAGACCCAGTACTTC
clone_size: -; cdr3_length: 15; v_call: TRBV6-2/TRBV6-3; d_call: TRBD2; j_call: TRBJ2-7; cdr3_aa: CASSLTSGDFYEQYF; cdr3_nt: TGTGCCAGCAGTTTAACTAGCGGTGATTTCTACGAGCAGTACTTC
clone_size: -; cdr3_length: 14; v_call: TRBV2; d_call: -; j_call: TRBJ1-5; cdr3_aa: CASTRGAGNRPQHF; cdr3_nt: TGTGCCAGCACTCGGGGCGCGGGCAATCGGCCCCAGCATTTT
clone_size: -; cdr3_length: 13; v_call: TRBV2; d_call: TRBD1; j_call: TRBJ1-2; cdr3_aa: CASSRQGIGGYTF; cdr3_nt: TGTGCCAGCAGTAGACAGGGGATTGGTGGCTACACCTTC
clone_size: -; cdr3_length: 15; v_call: TRBV28; d_call: -; j_call: TRBJ2-3; cdr3_aa: CASSGGALYTDTQYF; cdr3_nt: TGTGCCAGCAGTGGGGGGGCCCTGTACACAGATACGCAGTATTTT
clone_size: -; cdr3_length: 13; v_call: TRBV5-5; d_call: -; j_call: TRBJ2-3; cdr3_aa: CASSLKNTDTQYF; cdr3_nt: TGTGCCAGCAGCTTAAAGAACACAGATACGCAGTATTTT
clone_size: -; cdr3_length: 15; v_call: TRBV18; d_call: -; j_call: TRBJ1-2; cdr3_aa: CASSPPSTGPAGYTF; cdr3_nt: TGTGCCAGCTCGCCCCCCAGTACAGGGCCTGCTGGCTACACCTTC
clone_size: many; cdr3_length: 14; v_call: TRBV10-1; d_call: -; j_call: TRBJ1-1; cdr3_aa: CASSPAGFNTEAFF; cdr3_nt: TGCGCCAGCAGTCCGGCAGGCTTCAACACTGAAGCTTTCTTT
clone_size: few; cdr3_length: 12; v_call: TRBV30; d_call: -; j_call: TRBJ1-4; cdr3_aa: CAWTGTEEKLFF; cdr3_nt: TGTGCCTGGACCGGGACGGAGGAAAAACTGTTTTTT
clone_size: -; cdr3_length: 13; v_call: TRBV15; d_call: -; j_call: TRBJ1-1; cdr3_aa: CATSRVGKPEAFF; cdr3_nt: TGTGCCACCAGCAGAGTAGGGAAACCTGAAGCTTTCTTT
clone_size: -; cdr3_length: 17; v_call: TRBV10-2; d_call: -; j_call: TRBJ2-2; cdr3_aa: CASSERLAGKNTGELFF; cdr3_nt: TGCGCCAGCAGTGAACGTCTCGCGGGAAAAAACACCGGGGAGCTGTTTTTT
clone_size: -; cdr3_length: 16; v_call: TRBV14; d_call: TRBD2; j_call: TRBJ2-5; cdr3_aa: CASSPPSGSTFGTQYF; cdr3_nt: TGTGCCAGCAGCCCCCCTAGCGGGAGTACGTTCGGGACCCAGTACTTC
clone_size: -; cdr3_length: 13; v_call: TRBV5-1; d_call: TRBD2; j_call: TRBJ2-7; cdr3_aa: CTSSPSGSGEQYF; cdr3_nt: TGCACCAGCAGCCCTAGCGGGAGTGGAGAGCAGTACTTC
clone_size: -; cdr3_length: 14; v_call: TRBV3-1/TRBV3-2; d_call: TRBD2; j_call: TRBJ2-7; cdr3_aa: CASSHASGIDEQYF; cdr3_nt: TGTGCCAGCAGCCATGCTAGCGGAATAGACGAGCAGTACTTC
clone_size: once; cdr3_length: 15; v_call: TRBV2; d_call: TRBD2; j_call: TRBJ2-3; cdr3_aa: CASSVASGITDTQYF; cdr3_nt: TGTGCCAGCAGTGTTGCTAGCGGGATCACAGATACGCAGTATTTT
clone_size: -; cdr3_length: 15; v_call: TRBV15; d_call: -; j_call: TRBJ1-4; cdr3_aa: CATSRDQQTNEKLFF; cdr3_nt: TGTGCCACCAGCAGAGATCAACAAACTAATGAAAAACTGTTTTTT
clone_size: few; cdr3_length: 14; v_call: TRBV5-1; d_call: TRBD2; j_call: TRBJ2-3; cdr3_aa: CASSLRAGADTQYF; cdr3_nt: TGCGCCAGCAGCTTGCGAGCGGGAGCAGATACGCAGTATTTT
clone_size: -; cdr3_length: 19; v_call: TRBV6-6; d_call: TRBD2; j_call: TRBJ2-7; cdr3_aa: CASSRSGIAGGLYSYEQYF; cdr3_nt: TGTGCCAGCAGCCGATCCGGGATAGCGGGAGGGCTTTATTCCTACGAGCAGTACTTC
clone_size: -; cdr3_length: 16; v_call: TRBV10-3; d_call: TRBD1; j_call: TRBJ1-2; cdr3_aa: CAISPTTQGQGKGYTF; cdr3_nt: TGTGCCATCAGTCCGACGACTCAGGGACAGGGGAAGGGCTACACCTTC
clone_size: few; cdr3_length: 17; v_call: TRBV4-1; d_call: -; j_call: TRBJ2-3; cdr3_aa: CASSQQPQGRTTDTQYF; cdr3_nt: TGCGCCAGCAGCCAACAACCTCAAGGCAGAACGACAGATACGCAGTATTTT
clone_size: few; cdr3_length: 12; v_call: TRBV5-1; d_call: -; j_call: TRBJ2-1; cdr3_aa: CASSLTGNEQFF; cdr3_nt: TGCGCCAGCAGCTTGACAGGGAATGAGCAGTTCTTC
clone_size: -; cdr3_length: 15; v_call: TRBV2; d_call: -; j_call: TRBJ1-2; cdr3_aa: CASSESFQVLYGYTF; cdr3_nt: TGTGCCAGCAGTGAATCGTTTCAGGTCCTTTATGGCTACACCTTC
clone_size: -; cdr3_length: 14; v_call: TRBV30; d_call: TRBD2; j_call: TRBJ2-7; cdr3_aa: CAWSGGLATSEQYF; cdr3_nt: TGTGCCTGGAGTGGGGGACTAGCAACCTCCGAGCAGTACTTC